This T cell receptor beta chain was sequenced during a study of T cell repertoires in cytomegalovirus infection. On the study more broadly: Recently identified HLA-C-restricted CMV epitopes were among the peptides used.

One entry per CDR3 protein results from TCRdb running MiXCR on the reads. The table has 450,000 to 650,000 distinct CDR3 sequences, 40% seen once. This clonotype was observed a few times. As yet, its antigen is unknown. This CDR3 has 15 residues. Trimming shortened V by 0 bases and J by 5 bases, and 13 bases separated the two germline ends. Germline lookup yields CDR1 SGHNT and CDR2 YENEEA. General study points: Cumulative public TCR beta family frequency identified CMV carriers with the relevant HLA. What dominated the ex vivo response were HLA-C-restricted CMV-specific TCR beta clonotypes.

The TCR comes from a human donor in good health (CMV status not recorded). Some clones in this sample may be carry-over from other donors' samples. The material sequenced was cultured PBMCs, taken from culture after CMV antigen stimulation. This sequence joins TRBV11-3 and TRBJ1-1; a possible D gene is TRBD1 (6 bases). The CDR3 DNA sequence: TGTGCCAGCAGCTTAGATGGCGGGGGCCGGACTGAAGCTTTCTTT. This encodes CASSLDGGGRTEAFF. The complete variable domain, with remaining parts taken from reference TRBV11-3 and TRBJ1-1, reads EAGVVQSPRYKIIEKKQPVAFWCNPISGHNTLYWYLQNLGQGPELLIRYENEEAVDDSQLPKDRFSAERLKGVDSTLKIQPAELGDSAVYLCASSLDGGGRTEAFFGQGTRLTVV.